This T cell receptor beta chain stems from a study of regulatory T cells. Points on this clone: Antigen unknown.

Study-wide results and caveats: Hydrophobic residues at CDR3 positions 6 and 7 were enriched in conventional CD4+ T cells of CD3G-deficient patients. Patient repertoires had restricted TRB V-J pairs and skewed V and J usage, most in Tregs.

Every patient with CD3G deficiency had evidence of autoimmunity. Patients aged 2 to 39 years had fewer naive and more memory CD4+ and CD8+ T cells. CD4+ cells were sorted into CD25-high CD127-low regulatory cells and CD25-low CD127-high conventional cells. Primers: 52 TRBV forward and 13 TRBJ reverse. Generated by immunoSEQ multiplex PCR, the TCRdb table keeps only in-frame clones and is missing some. Seen here are some 23,000 clones, around nine tenths observed once, and the top ten hold about 1.3%. The CDR3 spans 13 residues. Germline values: CDR1 KGHSH, CDR2 LQKENI. V shed 6 bases and J 5 bases; nucleotides not matched to a gene: 4.

This chain uses TRBV18 with TRBJ2-5, with 9 bases identical to TRBD2. Sequenced: conventional CD4+ T cells sorted from blood. The TCR originated in a child aged 10-17 years with CD3G deficiency. The CDR3 DNA sequence: TGTGCCAGCTCGGGACTAGCTGAGGAGACCCAGTACTTC. It codes for CASSGLAEETQYF.